This is a list of T cell receptor beta chains from one sample in a study of T cell changes during pregnancy in multiple sclerosis. Libraries were prepared by immunoSEQ multiplex PCR; TCRdb keeps only in-frame clonotypes and omits some of them. The table has about 79,000 clones, 90% to 95% seen once; the top ten hold 0.4% to 0.6%. Sequencing used CD4+ T cells from peripheral blood mononuclear cells, obtained in the second trimester of pregnancy. The origin of the receptors is a female donor with multiple sclerosis, enrolled in a pregnancy study. CDR3s include the opening cysteine and the closing phenylalanine or tryptophan. Each record gives: V gene, D gene, clone size, J gene, CDR3 DNA, CDR3 protein. The D gene is left open where the match is weak. Expanded clones get a size class; other rows say once, few or many, or leave the size out.

>TRBV7-2|TRBD2|NA|TRBJ2-1
TGTGCCAGCAGTCAGTCCGGACTAGCGGGATACAATGAGCAGTTCTTC
CASSQSGLAGYNEQFF
>TRBV19|NA|NA|TRBJ1-5
TGTGCCAGTAGTATTTTGTGGCAGGGGAGTAATCAGCCCCAGCATTTT
CASSILWQGSNQPQHF
>TRBV2|NA|few|TRBJ1-1
TGTGCCAGCAGTGAATTACGAGGGTCGGTGACTGAAGCTTTCTTT
CASSELRGSVTEAFF
>TRBV7-8|NA|NA|TRBJ2-3
TGTGCCAGCAGCTTAGACCTAGTCGGCACAGATACGCAGTATTTT
CASSLDLVGTDTQYF
>TRBV2|TRBD1|NA|TRBJ1-6
TGTGCCAGCAGTCAGGCGCAGGGGGTACGGTCACCCCTCCACTTT
CASSQAQGVRSPLHF
>TRBV12-5|NA|NA|TRBJ2-1
TGTGCTAGTGGTTTTGTAGCAACCAATGAGCAGTTCTTC
CASGFVATNEQFF
>TRBV5-4|NA|NA|TRBJ1-3
TGTGCCAGCAGTAGTCAGGGGAGAACTGGAAACACCATATATTTT
CASSSQGRTGNTIYF
>TRBV5-1|NA|NA|TRBJ1-1
TGCGCCAGCAGCTGGACTAGCGGCAACACTGAAGCTTTCTTT
CASSWTSGNTEAFF
>TRBV5-6|TRBD2|NA|TRBJ2-2
TGTGCCAGCAGCTTGGGGGGGACTAGCGCGGTCCGGGAGCTGTTTTTT
CASSLGGTSAVRELFF
>TRBV6-1|NA|few|TRBJ1-5
TGTGCTACCGGAGTCGGCAATCAGCCCCAGCATTTT
CATGVGNQPQHF
>TRBV11-2|NA|NA|TRBJ2-3
TGTGCCAGCAGCTTACGCGGGGATAGTCAGTTAGGAGATACGCAGTATTTT
CASSLRGDSQLGDTQYF
>TRBV14|NA|NA|TRBJ2-7
TGTGCCAGCAGCCAAGCGCGGCGCGAGCAGTACTTC
CASSQARREQYF
>TRBV29-1|TRBD1|once|TRBJ1-5
TGCAGCCTCTCGGACAGGGCTGGACCCCAGCATTTT
CSLSDRAGPQHF
>TRBV6-1|NA|NA|TRBJ1-2
TGTGCCAGCAATAACTTCTGGACAGACTATGGCTACACCTTC
CASNNFWTDYGYTF
>TRBV7-9|NA|NA|TRBJ1-6
TGTGCCAGCAGCTTAGCGGCGGGAAGCTCCTATAATTCACCCCTCCACTTT
CASSLAAGSSYNSPLHF
>TRBV7-9|NA|NA|TRBJ1-5
TGTGCCAGCAGCTTAGGCACCCAGGGGCACAATCAGCCCCAGCATTTT
CASSLGTQGHNQPQHF
>TRBV15|TRBD1|NA|TRBJ1-2
TGTGCCACCAGCAGCAACAGGGGATCGGCCTATGGCTACACCTTC
CATSSNRGSAYGYTF
>TRBV10-3|NA|NA|TRBJ1-2
TGTGCCATCACCGGAGGAGGTGGTTATGGCTACACCTTC
CAITGGGGYGYTF
>TRBV15|NA|NA|TRBJ1-2
TGTGCCACCAGCAGAGATGCCCAGGTCAACTATGGCTACACCTTC
CATSRDAQVNYGYTF
>TRBV7-9|TRBD1|NA|TRBJ2-2
TGTGCCAGCAGCACACCCGGTCCGGGACAGGGAGATTCCGGGGAGCTGTTTTTT
CASSTPGPGQGDSGELFF
>TRBV6-5|TRBD1|few|TRBJ1-6
TGTGCCAGCAGTTACGGGACAGGGGGCTCACCCCTCCACTTT
CASSYGTGGSPLHF
>TRBV9|TRBD2|NA|TRBJ2-2
TGTGCCAGCAGCGTAGACCCTAGCGGGGGCTCCAGGGAGCTGTTTTTT
CASSVDPSGGSRELFF
>TRBV6-5|NA|NA|TRBJ1-1
TGTGCCAGCAGTTACTCGACGGGAGGATACACTGAAGCTTTCTTT
CASSYSTGGYTEAFF
>TRBV7-9|NA|NA|TRBJ2-2
TGTGCCAGCAGACCCGGGACTGCGAACACCGGGGAGCTGTTTTTT
CASRPGTANTGELFF
>TRBV15|NA|NA|TRBJ2-7
TGTGCCACCAGCAGACTATCAGGGGAGAGCTACGAGCAGTACTTC
CATSRLSGESYEQYF
>TRBV28|NA|NA|TRBJ1-1
TGTGCCAGCATTCGGGGTTATACTGAAGCTTTCTTT
CASIRGYTEAFF
>TRBV30|NA|NA|TRBJ2-7
TGTGCCTGGGTTACCCTGCGCGACAGTAGCTCCTACGAGCAGTACTTC
CAWVTLRDSSSYEQYF
>TRBV2|NA|NA|TRBJ2-1
TGTGCCAGCGGTACTAGTTATGAGCAGTTCTTC
CASGTSYEQFF
>TRBV19|NA|once|TRBJ2-4
TGTGCCAGTAGTATCTGGAGGGGGCGCGAGGACATTCAGTACTTC
CASSIWRGREDIQYF
>TRBV14|TRBD2|NA|TRBJ2-5
TGTGCCAGCAGCCAGGGACTAGGGGAGACCCAGTACTTC
CASSQGLGETQYF
>TRBV5-8|NA|NA|TRBJ2-5
TGTGCCAGCAGCTTGGAGGGGGGGTTTGATGGGACCCAGTACTTC
CASSLEGGFDGTQYF
>TRBV4-3|NA|NA|TRBJ1-6
TGCGCCAGCAGCCAAGATGGCGGGCGAAGCTCCTATAATTCACCCCTCCACTTT
CASSQDGGRSSYNSPLHF
>TRBV28|TRBD2|NA|TRBJ2-7
TGTGCCAGCAGTTTTAGGGGACTAGGGTACGAGCAGTACTTC
CASSFRGLGYEQYF
>TRBV30|TRBD1|NA|TRBJ1-2
TGTGCCTGGAGCCGGACAGGGATCGGCTACACCTTC
CAWSRTGIGYTF
>TRBV7-9|NA|NA|TRBJ2-2
TGTGCCAGCAGCTTGGAGTCGTGGACCGGGGAGCTGTTTTTT
CASSLESWTGELFF
>TRBV18|NA|NA|TRBJ2-5
TGTGCCAGCTCACCGGACTATAAGGGAGCCACCCAAGAGACCCAGTACTTC
CASSPDYKGATQETQYF
>TRBV6-6|TRBD1|NA|TRBJ1-2
TGTGCCAGCAGTTACTCGGATAGGACAGGGGCTGGCTACACCTTC
CASSYSDRTGAGYTF
>TRBV4-3|TRBD1|NA|TRBJ1-3
TGCGCCAGCAGCCAAGAGACAGGGCCGAGCTCTGGAAACACCATATATTTT
CASSQETGPSSGNTIYF
>TRBV25-1|TRBD2|NA|TRBJ2-5
TGTGCCAGCAGTGAGCCTAGCGGGGTACAAGAGACCCAGTACTTC
CASSEPSGVQETQYF
>TRBV7-2|NA|once|TRBJ2-1
TGTGCCAGCAGCTTAGAATGGGGGCATGAGCAGTTCTTC
CASSLEWGHEQFF
>TRBV10-3|NA|NA|TRBJ1-2
TGTGCCATCAGTCCAGATTTCTATGGCTACACCTTC
CAISPDFYGYTF
>TRBV19|TRBD2|NA|TRBJ2-3
TGTGCCAGTAACCTAGCGGCTTCCACAGATACGCAGTATTTT
CASNLAASTDTQYF